Listed here are 15 T cell receptor beta chains from one sample, sequenced in a study of blood T cell repertoires in COVID-19. TCRdb's copy holds only in-frame clones and misses some; the assay was immunoSEQ multiplex PCR. The repertoire holds more than 300,000 clones, with roughly four fifths as singletons. Sequencing was carried out using PBMCs or T cells enriched from blood (not recorded which). The source of these receptors is a woman between 45 and 65 years old who had recovered from COVID-19.

This chain joins TRBV7-2 and TRBJ1-3; D remains unclear. This CDR3 comprises 15 residues. V shed 3 bases and J shed 2 bases, with 11 bases lying between them. Germline-derived CDR1 and CDR2 are SGHTA and FQGNSA. This chain's CDR3 is CASSLVPLAGNTIYF. In DNA form, the CDR3 reads TGTGCCAGCAGCTTGGTCCCCCTAGCTGGAAACACCATATATTTT.

CDR3 coding DNA: TGTGCCAGCAGCTCGACAGGGTACTATGGCTACACCTTC. Protein product: CASSSTGYYGYTF. The V call is TRBV5-5, the J call TRBJ1-2; 7 positions match TRBD1. Germline V CDR1 and CDR2: SGHKS, YYEKEE (reference sequence). Trimming cost V 3 bases and J 3 bases; bases outside gene matches: 2. The CDR3 extends over 13 amino acids.

The V call is TRBV11-3, the J call TRBJ1-1, with a possible D match to TRBD1 (5 bases). The V end lost 1 base, the J end lost 6 bases, and 15 bases lay between the germline ends. Germline CDR1 and CDR2: SGHNT and YENEEA. This CDR3 is built from 15 residues. The CDR3 region is CASSLAPGRDSEAFF. The CDR3 DNA reads as TGTGCCAGCAGCTTAGCCCCTGGCAGGGACTCTGAAGCTTTCTTT.

The V call is TRBV19, the J call TRBJ1-5; D is unresolved. V lost 10 bases, J lost 4 bases, and 23 bases lay in between. The CDR3 has 16 amino acids. Germline-derived CDR1 and CDR2 are LNHDA and SQIVND (reference sequence). The CDR3 sequence is CATTNGVHIANQPQHF. CDR3 nucleotides: TGTGCCACCACAAACGGGGTGCATATAGCAAATCAGCCCCAGCATTTT.

The gene calls are TRBV25-1 and TRBJ2-7; 8 bases fit TRBD1. The CDR3 is 13 residues long. CDR1 is MGHDK, CDR2 SYGVNS, per germline. Germline trimming cut 10 bases from V and 4 bases from J; bases unmatched to any gene: 9. CDR3 DNA sequence: TGTGCCATCCAGGGGGCCGGGATGTACGAGCAGTACTTC. Encoded protein: CAIQGAGMYEQYF.

V usage is TRBV27 and J usage is TRBJ1-3, with D possibly being TRBD1 (6 bases). The CDR3 contains 14 residues. CDR1 is MNHEY, CDR2 SMNVEV, per germline (reference sequence). The V gene lost 8 bases and the J gene lost 7 bases, with 18 bases spanning the gap. CDR3 nucleotides: TGTGCCAGCCGCCCGGGACAAGGGCGGAACACCATATATTTT. This translates into CASRPGQGRNTIYF.

This chain uses TRBV4-3 with TRBJ2-5; a possible D gene is TRBD1 (7 bases). Germline assignment: CDR1 LGHNA and CDR2 YSLEER. CDR3 length: 17 amino acids. Trimming cost V 4 bases and J 2 bases, with 20 bases left between them. CDR3 coding DNA: TGCGCCAGCAGCCCCGGAGGGGGCGCGTCGGTTCAAGAGACCCAGTACTTC. Translated, it gives CASSPGGGASVQETQYF.

The rearrangement uses TRBV2 and TRBJ2-2, with D perhaps matching TRBD1 (5 bases). Germline V lookup: CDR1 SNHLY, CDR2 FYNNEI. The germline V and J ends were trimmed by 3 bases and 7 bases, with 18 bases remaining between them. The CDR3 has 16 amino acids. The DNA of the CDR3 is TGTGCCAGCAGTGATCTATGGGGCCCGAGAGTCGGGGAGCTGTTTTTT. Its protein product is CASSDLWGPRVGELFF. Using reference TRBV2 and TRBJ2-2 for the parts outside the CDR3, the full variable domain is EPEVTQTPSHQVTQMGQEVILRCVPISNHLYFYWYRQILGQKVEFLVSFYNNEISEKSEIFDDQFSVERPDGSNFTLKIRSTKLEDSAMYFCASSDLWGPRVGELFFGEGSRLTVL.

The V and J genes are TRBV5-5 and TRBJ1-6; D remains ambiguous. Germline CDR1 reads SGHKS; CDR2 reads YYEKEE (reference sequence). V shed 4 bases and J shed 5 bases, with 10 bases lying between them. The CDR3 sequence is 14 residues long. The CDR3 region is CASSLTDNNSPLHF. The CDR3 coding sequence is TGTGCCAGCAGCCTCACAGATAATAATTCACCCCTCCACTTT.

The V and J genes are TRBV3-1 (or the pseudogene TRBV3-2) and TRBJ1-2; D gene unclear. V shed 4 bases and J shed 5 bases, with 17 bases lying between them. CDR1 is LGHDT, CDR2 YNNKEL, per germline (reference sequence). The CDR3 loop spans 15 amino acids. CDR3 DNA sequence: TGTGCCAGCAGCCCCCGGGGAAGTTCCTATTATGGCTACACCTTC. Its translation: CASSPRGSSYYGYTF.

The rearrangement uses TRBV11-3 and TRBJ1-1; D remains ambiguous. V was trimmed by 3 bases and J by 6 bases, leaving 11 bases between them. Germline CDR1 is SGHNT and CDR2 is YENEEA. This CDR3 contains 13 residues. The CDR3 is CASSFTTAAEAFF. CDR3 nucleotides: TGTGCCAGCAGCTTTACAACGGCGGCTGAAGCTTTCTTT.

The V call is TRBV14, the J call TRBJ1-2; D not resolved. The CDR3 totals 15 residues. CDR1 and CDR2 (germline): SGHDN, FVKESK. V gave up 3 bases and J gave up 3 bases, with 14 bases separating them. As DNA, the CDR3 is TGTGCCAGCAGCCATAAGCCCCCCCACTACTATGGCTACACCTTC. Its protein is CASSHKPPHYYGYTF.

V usage is TRBV4-3 and J usage is TRBJ1-5; a weak D match, TRBD1 (5 bases). This CDR3 comprises 16 residues. Germline V CDR1 and CDR2: LGHNA, YSLEER. Trimming took 2 bases from V and 7 from J, leaving 18 bases between them. The CDR3 region is CASSQTRGPPGQPQHF. The CDR3 nucleotides read TGCGCCAGCAGCCAAACAAGGGGCCCCCCAGGCCAGCCCCAGCATTTT.

The genes are TRBV19 and TRBJ2-5; 10 bases match TRBD2. This CDR3 has 16 amino acids. Germline loops: CDR1 LNHDA, CDR2 SQIVND (reference sequence). The V segment lost 3 bases and the J segment 5 bases; nucleotides outside the gene matches: 9. The DNA of the CDR3 is TGTGCCAGTAGTATGAGAGAAGCGGGGGGGCGTGAGACCCAGTACTTC. Encoded protein: CASSMREAGGRETQYF.

There are a few counts of this clone. This chain connects TRBV5-5 to TRBJ1-3, with 7 bases identical to TRBD1. This CDR3 is 16 amino acids long. CDR1 SGHKS and CDR2 YYEKEE come from the germline V gene (reference sequence). J lost 3 bases, V lost 0 bases, and 6 bases had no gene match. The CDR3 coding sequence is TGTGCCAGCAGCTTGGATCTGACAGGGTTTGGAAACACCATATATTTT. Translating it yields CASSLDLTGFGNTIYF.